These T cell receptor beta chains were read from a single sample in a study of cytomegalovirus exposure and HLA in healthy donors. Using immunoSEQ multiplex PCR, the repertoire was profiled, and TCRdb retains in-frame clones only, with some absent. The top ten hold approximately 5% of the sample, which has roughly 88,000 clones, 70% to 85% seen once. The sample consisted of PBMCs. These receptors came from a man aged 25-40 years in good health and CMV-seropositive. CDR3s include the opening cysteine and the closing phenylalanine or tryptophan. A D gene is named only where the DNA matches it firmly. The size entry is marked missing in some rows and otherwise reads once, few, many or a size class.

j_gene: TRBJ2-7
v_gene: TRBV19
d_gene: NA
abundance: NA
CDR3nt: TGTGCCAGTAGTGGGGGGGCAGTTGGCTACGAGCAGTACTTC
CDR3aa: CASSGGAVGYEQYF

j_gene: TRBJ2-1
v_gene: TRBV5-1
d_gene: TRBD2
abundance: NA
CDR3nt: TGCGCCAGCAGTCTGGGACTAGCGCGAAATGAGCAGTTCTTC
CDR3aa: CASSLGLARNEQFF

j_gene: TRBJ1-6
v_gene: TRBV29-1
d_gene: NA
abundance: NA
CDR3nt: TGCAGCGTGGAGGGACCGGGGGATTCACCCCTCCACTTT
CDR3aa: CSVEGPGDSPLHF

j_gene: TRBJ2-5
v_gene: TRBV29-1
d_gene: TRBD2
abundance: NA
CDR3nt: TGCAGCGTTGAAGATCTGGCTAGCGGGGGGGTTTTGGCCCAGTACTTC
CDR3aa: CSVEDLASGGVLAQYF

j_gene: TRBJ2-6
v_gene: TRBV28
d_gene: TRBD1
abundance: NA
CDR3nt: TGTGCCAGCAGGAAGACAGGGATCGGGGCCAACGTCCTGACTTTC
CDR3aa: CASRKTGIGANVLTF

j_gene: TRBJ2-1
v_gene: TRBV7-2
d_gene: TRBD2
abundance: NA
CDR3nt: TGTGCCAGCAACCAGGGACTAGCGGGAGTCAGTGAGCAGTTCTTC
CDR3aa: CASNQGLAGVSEQFF

j_gene: TRBJ1-1
v_gene: TRBV30
d_gene: NA
abundance: few
CDR3nt: TGTGCCTGTGGGTGGGGGGGCTGGAACACTGAAGCTTTCTTT
CDR3aa: CACGWGGWNTEAFF

j_gene: TRBJ2-6
v_gene: TRBV6-1
d_gene: TRBD1
abundance: NA
CDR3nt: TGTGCCATAGAACAGGGGAAGGCTGGGGCCAACGTCCTGACTTTC
CDR3aa: CAIEQGKAGANVLTF

j_gene: TRBJ1-2
v_gene: TRBV27
d_gene: TRBD1
abundance: NA
CDR3nt: TGTGCCAGCAGTCCCCAGGGGGCGCCATCGCGTGGCTACACCTTC
CDR3aa: CASSPQGAPSRGYTF

j_gene: TRBJ2-2
v_gene: TRBV6-4
d_gene: NA
abundance: few
CDR3nt: TGTGCCAGCAGTGACTCGGAGAGCACCGGGGAGCTGTTTTTT
CDR3aa: CASSDSESTGELFF

j_gene: TRBJ2-7
v_gene: TRBV7-8
d_gene: TRBD1
abundance: NA
CDR3nt: TGTGCCAGCAGCTTAGTGGGACAGGGGGAATGGGGGGCTTACGAGCAGTACTTC
CDR3aa: CASSLVGQGEWGAYEQYF

j_gene: TRBJ1-1
v_gene: TRBV29-1
d_gene: TRBD1
abundance: few
CDR3nt: TGCAGCGTTGAAGGGCAAGGGGGACAGGGAGCTTTCTTT
CDR3aa: CSVEGQGGQGAFF

j_gene: TRBJ1-6
v_gene: TRBV12-5
d_gene: NA
abundance: NA
CDR3nt: TGTGCTAGTGGTTTGTCATGGAGCTCCTATAATTCACCCCTCCACTTT
CDR3aa: CASGLSWSSYNSPLHF

j_gene: TRBJ1-5
v_gene: TRBV28
d_gene: NA
abundance: NA
CDR3nt: TGTGCCAGCAGTTCCGGTGGGCTCGTTGCCTATAGCAATCAGCCCCAGCATTTT
CDR3aa: CASSSGGLVAYSNQPQHF

j_gene: TRBJ2-7
v_gene: TRBV21-1
d_gene: NA
abundance: few
CDR3nt: TGTGCCAGCAGCAAAGCGGCTTCCTACGAGCAGTACTTC
CDR3aa: CASSKAASYEQYF

j_gene: TRBJ2-3
v_gene: TRBV6-4
d_gene: TRBD2
abundance: NA
CDR3nt: TGTGCCAGCAGTGACTTGCCACTAGCGGGGACCACAGATACGCAGTATTTT
CDR3aa: CASSDLPLAGTTDTQYF

j_gene: TRBJ2-1
v_gene: TRBV6-6
d_gene: TRBD2
abundance: few
CDR3nt: TGTGCCAGCAGTTCCCGGACTAGTGGTGAGCAGTTCTTC
CDR3aa: CASSSRTSGEQFF

j_gene: TRBJ1-1
v_gene: TRBV2
d_gene: TRBD1
abundance: few
CDR3nt: TGTGCCAGCAAACGTCAGGGGGCGAACACTGAAGCTTTCTTT
CDR3aa: CASKRQGANTEAFF

j_gene: TRBJ1-2
v_gene: TRBV28
d_gene: NA
abundance: NA
CDR3nt: TGTGCCAGCAGTTTAGGGGCCTTAACCGGCTACACCTTC
CDR3aa: CASSLGALTGYTF

j_gene: TRBJ1-5
v_gene: TRBV7-2
d_gene: NA
abundance: NA
CDR3nt: TGTGCCAGCAGTTCAATGGGGGGTCTAGATGAGCCCCAGCATTTT
CDR3aa: CASSSMGGLDEPQHF

j_gene: TRBJ2-1
v_gene: TRBV27
d_gene: TRBD2
abundance: few
CDR3nt: TGTGCCAGCAGCATAGCGGGAGGAATCCATGAGCAGTTCTTC
CDR3aa: CASSIAGGIHEQFF

j_gene: TRBJ2-1
v_gene: TRBV7-2
d_gene: NA
abundance: NA
CDR3nt: TGTGCCAGCAGCTTAGGGACAGCCTACAATGAGCAGTTCTTC
CDR3aa: CASSLGTAYNEQFF

j_gene: TRBJ1-6
v_gene: TRBV2
d_gene: NA
abundance: NA
CDR3nt: TGTGCCAGCAGGGAGGGGGGGGGCCGGAATTCACCCCTCCACTTT
CDR3aa: CASREGGGRNSPLHF

j_gene: TRBJ2-1
v_gene: TRBV4-3
d_gene: NA
abundance: NA
CDR3nt: TGCGCCAGCAGCCAAGATTCCCTCAATGAGCAGTTCTTC
CDR3aa: CASSQDSLNEQFF

j_gene: TRBJ2-7
v_gene: TRBV27
d_gene: TRBD2
abundance: NA
CDR3nt: TGTGCCAGCAAACTAGCGGGAAGCTACGAGCAGTACTTC
CDR3aa: CASKLAGSYEQYF

j_gene: TRBJ1-1
v_gene: TRBV2
d_gene: NA
abundance: NA
CDR3nt: TGTGCCAGCAGTGATAACCGGGGGAACACTGAAGCTTTCTTT
CDR3aa: CASSDNRGNTEAFF

j_gene: TRBJ2-3
v_gene: TRBV11-2
d_gene: TRBD2
abundance: NA
CDR3nt: TGTGCCAGCAGCCTGACTAGCGGTTCCACAGATACGCAGTATTTT
CDR3aa: CASSLTSGSTDTQYF

j_gene: TRBJ1-2
v_gene: TRBV7-9
d_gene: NA
abundance: NA
CDR3nt: TGTGCCAGCAGCCAGGGTGACTATGGCTACACCTTC
CDR3aa: CASSQGDYGYTF

j_gene: TRBJ2-7
v_gene: TRBV4-2
d_gene: TRBD1
abundance: few
CDR3nt: TGTGCCAGCAGCCAAGATCCCGGGACAGGGGGTTACGAGCAGTACTTC
CDR3aa: CASSQDPGTGGYEQYF

j_gene: TRBJ2-7
v_gene: TRBV4-3
d_gene: TRBD1
abundance: NA
CDR3nt: TGCGCCAGCAGCCAAGAACAGGGGGCTGGGAACGAGCAGTACTTC
CDR3aa: CASSQEQGAGNEQYF

j_gene: TRBJ2-5
v_gene: TRBV5-6
d_gene: NA
abundance: NA
CDR3nt: TGTGCCAGCAGCGGCGAGCTGGGGCGGATAGGGGAGACCCAGTACTTC
CDR3aa: CASSGELGRIGETQYF

j_gene: TRBJ1-5
v_gene: TRBV2
d_gene: TRBD1
abundance: NA
CDR3nt: TGTGCCAGCAGTGCCCGACAGGGAGCGCATCAGCCCCAGCATTTT
CDR3aa: CASSARQGAHQPQHF

j_gene: TRBJ1-4
v_gene: TRBV30
d_gene: NA
abundance: NA
CDR3nt: TGTGCCTGGAGTACGAGGCAACGAGATGAAAAACTGTTTTTT
CDR3aa: CAWSTRQRDEKLFF

j_gene: TRBJ2-5
v_gene: TRBV28
d_gene: NA
abundance: NA
CDR3nt: TGTGCCAGCAGTTTATTAGTGAGGGAGACCCAGTACTTC
CDR3aa: CASSLLVRETQYF

j_gene: TRBJ1-5
v_gene: TRBV29-1
d_gene: TRBD1
abundance: NA
CDR3nt: TGCAGCGTGCGGACAGGAAGCAATCAGCCCCAGCATTTT
CDR3aa: CSVRTGSNQPQHF

j_gene: TRBJ2-1
v_gene: TRBV5-4
d_gene: NA
abundance: few
CDR3nt: TGTGCCAGCAGCTCGCCACACAGGGAGCAGTTCTTC
CDR3aa: CASSSPHREQFF

j_gene: TRBJ2-1
v_gene: TRBV4-2
d_gene: NA
abundance: NA
CDR3nt: TGTGCCAGCAGCCAAGCTCGGGGGGCCAATGAGCAGTTCTTC
CDR3aa: CASSQARGANEQFF

j_gene: TRBJ1-1
v_gene: TRBV7-2
d_gene: NA
abundance: NA
CDR3nt: TGTGCCAGCAGCTTAGTTTCGGGGGGATCCACTGAAGCTTTCTTT
CDR3aa: CASSLVSGGSTEAFF

j_gene: TRBJ2-1
v_gene: TRBV28
d_gene: TRBD2
abundance: NA
CDR3nt: TGTGCCAGCACCCCAGCGGGAGGGATCTACAATGAGCAGTTCTTC
CDR3aa: CASTPAGGIYNEQFF

j_gene: TRBJ1-4
v_gene: TRBV7-7
d_gene: NA
abundance: NA
CDR3nt: TGTGCTAGCAGCTTAGCGTGGGGAGGGAATGAAAAACTGTTTTTT
CDR3aa: CASSLAWGGNEKLFF

j_gene: TRBJ2-2
v_gene: TRBV5-4
d_gene: TRBD1
abundance: NA
CDR3nt: TGTGCCAGTAGCCGGGACAGGGCCACCGGGGAGCTGTTTTTT
CDR3aa: CASSRDRATGELFF

j_gene: TRBJ1-2
v_gene: TRBV18
d_gene: TRBD1
abundance: NA
CDR3nt: TGTGCCAGCTCACAACCTACGACAGGGGGCTATGGCTACACCTTC
CDR3aa: CASSQPTTGGYGYTF

j_gene: TRBJ2-2
v_gene: TRBV30
d_gene: NA
abundance: NA
CDR3nt: TGTGCCTGGACAGCGGCGAACACCGGGGAGCTGTTTTTT
CDR3aa: CAWTAANTGELFF

j_gene: TRBJ2-3
v_gene: TRBV6-1
d_gene: TRBD2
abundance: NA
CDR3nt: TGTGCCAGCAGTGCTACTAGCGGGGGGTACACAGATACGCAGTATTTT
CDR3aa: CASSATSGGYTDTQYF

j_gene: TRBJ2-3
v_gene: TRBV19
d_gene: NA
abundance: few
CDR3nt: TGTGCCAGTATACGTGGGGGGACCGACATCTCGTCCGATACGCAGTATTTT
CDR3aa: CASIRGGTDISSDTQYF